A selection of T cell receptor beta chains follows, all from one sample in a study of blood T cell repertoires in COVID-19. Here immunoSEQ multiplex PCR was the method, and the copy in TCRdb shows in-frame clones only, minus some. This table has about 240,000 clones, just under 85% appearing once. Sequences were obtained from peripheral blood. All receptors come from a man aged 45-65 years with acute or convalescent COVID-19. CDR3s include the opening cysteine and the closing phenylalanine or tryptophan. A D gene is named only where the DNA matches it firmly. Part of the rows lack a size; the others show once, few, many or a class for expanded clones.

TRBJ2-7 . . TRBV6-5 CASSYPGTYEQYF TGTGCCAGCAGTTACCCTGGGACTTACGAGCAGTACTTC
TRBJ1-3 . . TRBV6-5 CASIGTGSPGNTIYF TGTGCCAGCATCGGAACAGGGTCCCCTGGAAACACCATATATTTT
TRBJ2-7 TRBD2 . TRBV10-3 CAISVSASGVLEQYF TGTGCCATCAGTGTGTCGGCTAGCGGGGTCCTCGAGCAGTACTTC
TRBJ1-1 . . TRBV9 CASSPTGNGRTEAFF TGTGCCAGCAGCCCCACAGGGAATGGGCGTACTGAAGCTTTCTTT
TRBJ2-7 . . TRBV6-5 CASSYQRVKVYEQYF TGTGCCAGCAGTTACCAGCGGGTCAAGGTCTACGAGCAGTACTTC
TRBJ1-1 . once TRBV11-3 CASSLDGGGYTEAFF TGTGCCAGCAGCTTAGATGGTGGAGGGTACACTGAAGCTTTCTTT
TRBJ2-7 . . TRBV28 CASKGGAGPYEQYF TGTGCCAGCAAGGGTGGGGCCGGACCCTACGAGCAGTACTTC
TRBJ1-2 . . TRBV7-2 CASSLGVQVNYGYTF TGTGCCAGCAGCTTAGGGGTGCAGGTGAACTATGGCTACACCTTC
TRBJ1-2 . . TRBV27 CASSFSANYGYTF TGTGCCAGCAGTTTTTCAGCTAACTATGGCTACACCTTC
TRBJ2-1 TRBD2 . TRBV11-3 CASSSEAGEMGYEQFF TGTGCCAGCAGCTCCGAAGCGGGAGAAATGGGGTATGAGCAGTTCTTC
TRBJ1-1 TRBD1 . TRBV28 CASSLVQGARTAFF TGTGCCAGCAGTTTAGTTCAGGGGGCGCGTACAGCTTTCTTT
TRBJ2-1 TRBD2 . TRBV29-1 CSVEDTGLQFF TGCAGCGTTGAAGATACGGGACTACAGTTCTTC
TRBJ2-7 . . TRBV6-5 CASSYYVPPGYEQYF TGTGCCAGCAGTTACTATGTCCCTCCCGGGTACGAGCAGTACTTC
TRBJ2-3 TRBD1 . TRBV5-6 CASSWGTAQTDTQYF TGTGCCAGCAGCTGGGGGACAGCTCAAACAGATACGCAGTATTTT
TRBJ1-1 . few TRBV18 CASSPRDNEAFF TGTGCCAGCTCACCACGGGACAATGAAGCTTTCTTT
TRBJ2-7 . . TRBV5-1 CASSSEDPSYEQYF TGCGCCAGCAGCTCTGAGGATCCTTCCTACGAGCAGTACTTC
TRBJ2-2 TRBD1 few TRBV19 CASSRQGAGTGELFF TGTGCCAGTAGTAGACAGGGGGCCGGCACCGGGGAGCTGTTTTTT
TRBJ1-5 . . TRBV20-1 CSAAGGQPQHF TGCAGTGCCGCGGGGGGTCAGCCCCAGCATTTT
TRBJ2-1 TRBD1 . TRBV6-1 CASSDDRGDSYNEQFF TGTGCCAGCAGTGATGACAGGGGGGACTCCTACAATGAGCAGTTCTTC
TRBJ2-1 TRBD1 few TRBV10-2 CASSLSGQGWNEQFF TGCGCCAGCAGCCTATCGGGACAGGGGTGGAATGAGCAGTTCTTC
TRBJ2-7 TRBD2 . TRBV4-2 CASTMTSGSNYEQYF TGTGCCAGCACCATGACTAGCGGGAGTAACTACGAGCAGTACTTC
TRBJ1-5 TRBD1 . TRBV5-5 CASSETGGGWPQHF TGTGCCAGCAGCGAGACAGGGGGCGGATGGCCCCAGCATTTT
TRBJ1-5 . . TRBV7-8 CASSKEPTREIVQPQHF TGTGCCAGCAGCAAAGAACCCACCAGGGAAATTGTTCAGCCCCAGCATTTT
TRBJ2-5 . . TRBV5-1 CASSLVRVVSGETQYF TGCGCCAGCAGCTTGGTCAGGGTGGTTTCCGGGGAGACCCAGTACTTC
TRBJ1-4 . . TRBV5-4 CASSLKSKGRANEKLFF TGTGCCAGCAGCTTGAAATCAAAGGGGAGGGCTAATGAAAAACTGTTTTTT
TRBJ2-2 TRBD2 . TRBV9 CASSVLDGTSGTLNTGELFF TGTGCCAGCAGCGTATTGGACGGGACTAGCGGGACACTGAACACCGGGGAGCTGTTTTTT
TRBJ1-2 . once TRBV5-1 CASSFGSRQANYGYTF TGCGCCAGCAGCTTCGGCTCGAGACAGGCCAACTATGGCTACACCTTC
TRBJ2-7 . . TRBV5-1 CASSLYSYEQYF TGCGCCAGCAGCCTATACTCCTACGAGCAGTACTTC
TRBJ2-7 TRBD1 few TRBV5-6 CASSLVGRGQHLEQYF TGTGCCAGCAGCTTGGTGGGCAGGGGGCAACATCTGGAGCAGTACTTC
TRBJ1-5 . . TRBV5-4 CASSATGTPDQPQHF TGTGCCAGCAGCGCCACAGGGACCCCCGATCAGCCCCAGCATTTT
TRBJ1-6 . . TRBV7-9 CASSFEALYSPLHF TGTGCCAGCAGCTTCGAGGCGCTCTATTCACCCCTCCACTTT
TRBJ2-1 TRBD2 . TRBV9 CASSGGGLAGSYNEQFF TGTGCCAGCAGCGGGGGTGGATTAGCGGGATCCTACAATGAGCAGTTCTTC
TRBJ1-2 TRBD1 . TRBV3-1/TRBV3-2 CASSYRGQGAVGYTF TGTGCCAGCAGCTACCGAGGACAGGGGGCGGTAGGCTACACCTTC
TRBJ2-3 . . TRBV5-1 CASSLAESTDTQYF TGCGCCAGCAGCTTAGCGGAGAGCACAGATACGCAGTATTTT